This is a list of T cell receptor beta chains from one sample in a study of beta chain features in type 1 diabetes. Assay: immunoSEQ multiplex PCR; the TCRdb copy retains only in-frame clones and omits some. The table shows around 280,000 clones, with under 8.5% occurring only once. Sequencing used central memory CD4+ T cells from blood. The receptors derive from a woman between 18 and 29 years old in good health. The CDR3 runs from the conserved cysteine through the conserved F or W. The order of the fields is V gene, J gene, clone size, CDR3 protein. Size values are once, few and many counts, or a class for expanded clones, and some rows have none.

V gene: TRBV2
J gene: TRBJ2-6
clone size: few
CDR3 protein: CASSPLGSGANVLTF

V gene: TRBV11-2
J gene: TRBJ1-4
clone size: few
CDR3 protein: CASSLDGQEKLFF

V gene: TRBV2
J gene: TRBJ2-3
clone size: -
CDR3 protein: CASSGGGGAADTQYF

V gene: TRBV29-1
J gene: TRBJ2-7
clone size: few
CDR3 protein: CSVEDNGKKYEQYF

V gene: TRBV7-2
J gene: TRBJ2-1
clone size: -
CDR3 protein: CASSSQGPEQFF

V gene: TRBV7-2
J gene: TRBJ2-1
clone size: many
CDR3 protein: CASRGLDSYNEQFF

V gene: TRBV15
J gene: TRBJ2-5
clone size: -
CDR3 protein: CATSRTSFGQQETQYF

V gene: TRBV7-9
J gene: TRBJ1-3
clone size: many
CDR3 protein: CASSLGQPNSGNTIYF

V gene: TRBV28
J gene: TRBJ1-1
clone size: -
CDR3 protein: CASSLRDGAFF

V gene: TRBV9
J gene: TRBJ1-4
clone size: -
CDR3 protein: CASSETPGREEKLFF

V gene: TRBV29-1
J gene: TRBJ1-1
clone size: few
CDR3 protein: CSVGARDTEAFF

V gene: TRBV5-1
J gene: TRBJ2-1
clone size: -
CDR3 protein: CASSWGQGNGANEQFF

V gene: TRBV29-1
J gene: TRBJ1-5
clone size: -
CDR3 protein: CSVESGQGGNQPQHF

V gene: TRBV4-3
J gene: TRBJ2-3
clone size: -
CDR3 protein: CASSQEGATGGGTQYF

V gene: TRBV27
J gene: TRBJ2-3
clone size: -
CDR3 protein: CASSGPSGAQYF

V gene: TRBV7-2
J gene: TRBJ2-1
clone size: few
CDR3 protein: CASSPQGAADEQFF

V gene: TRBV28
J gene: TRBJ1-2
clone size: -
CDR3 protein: CASSSTGTFYGYTF

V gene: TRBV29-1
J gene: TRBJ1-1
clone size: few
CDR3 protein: CSGGQWNTEAFF

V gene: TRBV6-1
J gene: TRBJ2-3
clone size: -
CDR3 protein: CASSVSPGPGTDTQYF

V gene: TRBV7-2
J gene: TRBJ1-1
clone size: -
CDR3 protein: CASSLNPQGLSLRAFF

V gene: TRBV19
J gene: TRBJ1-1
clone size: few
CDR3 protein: CASRGTGTKEAFF